The source of this TCR beta chain is a study of blood T cell repertoires in COVID-19 (dated by TCRdb to about 2020). For context, the study as a whole: Samples covering the acute and convalescent phases of COVID-19 were provided by collaborators in the United States, Italy and Spain. A freely available public database, intended as a resource for researchers studying the immune response to SARS-CoV-2, is where the repertoires were released. Where available, HLA class I and class II types were obtained from metadata supplied by the sample provider rather than from assay-based typing. The samples were drawn from the first 160 participants of the ongoing ImmuneRACE study and from over 950 subjects provided by 6 global collaborators. The material from the prospective study consisted of cDNA or gDNA derived from T cells, B-cell-depleted T cells, or PBMCs. Nearly every sample came with metadata listing a de-identified subject ID, COVID-19 status, age in years and sex. Deeply sampled blood TCRbeta repertoires from subjects exposed to, actively infected with, or recovered from COVID-19 were included in the dataset.

A distance of 7 bases separates the germline ends of V and J, which lose 4 bases and 1 base respectively. The germline V gene provides CDR1 KGHDR and CDR2 SFDVKD. The cysteine opens and the phenylalanine closes a CDR3 of 14 amino acids. Only the CDR3 region is kept as DNA, spanning 42 bases read in frame from base 1. Collaborating institutions collected whole blood in K2EDTA tubes following their own protocols. For TCRbeta analysis, collaborators shipped samples in one of three forms: frozen whole blood, isolated PBMCs, or DNA extracted from either of those sample types. What the work shows at the level of the full study, not this receptor alone: The quantity of clinical and demographic metadata differed by source and by participant and was supplied without curation.

Concerning this clone itself: Its cognate antigen has yet to be identified. Base qualities are missing; no much larger clone stands one base away.

The immunoSEQ Assay, a bias-controlled multiplex PCR, was used to amplify TCRbeta CDR3 regions from genomic DNA. The authors' analysis ran thus. Nucleated cell counts per sample were estimated from amplification of reference gene primers within the assay. To quantify the absolute abundance of each unique TCRbeta CDR3 rearrangement, sequence reads were collapsed and filtered. Productive Simpson clonality was computed per sample as the square root of Simpson's diversity index over productive rearrangements. Here the immuneACCESS table is served through TCRdb, limited to in-frame sequences with V and J called. Missing clones are a known gap in these copies; in checked studies unresolved V genes cover under half, and the rest lacks a known reason. The D gene and trimming were derived from the DNA, and the V and J assignments and clone size from that table. In all, the sample holds approximately 70,000 clones, and about 88% of those were seen once. The ten largest account for 3.9% of the sample.

Sequencing was performed on peripheral blood. This clonotype was sampled from a man between 65 and 79 years old with active COVID-19. The sequence is built from TRBV24-1 and TRBJ1-5, with the D gene not clear enough to name. The CDR3 has the sequence CATSDPGSNQPQHF. The nucleotides are TGTGCCACCAGTGACCCGGGGAGCAATCAGCCCCAGCATTTT.